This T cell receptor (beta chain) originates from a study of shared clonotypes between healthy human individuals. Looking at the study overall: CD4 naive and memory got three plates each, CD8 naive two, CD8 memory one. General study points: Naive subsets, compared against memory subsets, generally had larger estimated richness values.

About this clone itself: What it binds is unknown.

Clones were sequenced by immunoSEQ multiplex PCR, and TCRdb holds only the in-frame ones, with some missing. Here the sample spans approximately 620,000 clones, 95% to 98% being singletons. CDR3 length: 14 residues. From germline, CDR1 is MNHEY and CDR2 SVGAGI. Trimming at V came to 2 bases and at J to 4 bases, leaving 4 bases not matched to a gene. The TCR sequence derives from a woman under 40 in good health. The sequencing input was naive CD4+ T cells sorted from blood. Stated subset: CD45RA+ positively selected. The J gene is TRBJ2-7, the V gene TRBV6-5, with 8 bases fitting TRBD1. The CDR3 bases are TGTGCCAGCAGTTACGCAGGGGGCTTTTACGAGCAGTACTTC. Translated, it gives CASSYAGGFYEQYF.